These 31 T cell receptor beta chains share one sample of origin, sequenced in a study of T cell repertoires and leukemia-associated antigens. A single record per CDR3 protein comes from TCRdb applying MiXCR to the 5' RACE reads. The profile shows 13,000 to 15,000 distinct CDR3 sequences, roughly 40% of them singletons. For these receptors, no antigen is known. The sequencing input was CD3+ T cells sorted from blood and cultured. The receptors here all came from a female donor in good health.

This clonotype qualifies as medium-sized. The chain links TRBV20-1 to TRBJ2-3, with TRBD2 identical over 8 bases. J gave up 4 bases and V 3 bases, and 3 bases lay outside the gene matches. Germline-derived CDR1 and CDR2 are DFQATT and SNEGSKA (reference sequence). The CDR3 totals 13 residues. The CDR3 protein is CSASSGGADTQYF. CDR3 sequence (DNA): TGCAGTGCTAGTTCGGGGGGGGCAGATACGCAGTATTTT.

Regarding this clonotype: The junction shows a germline mismatch at one end, possibly a read error. The chain employs TRBV9 and TRBJ2-2; 8 bases agree with TRBD2. The CDR3 length is 10 residues. Germline CDR1 reads SGDLS; CDR2 reads YYNGEE. The CDR3 here is CASSLGTSGF. Written as DNA, the CDR3 is TGTGCCAGCAGCTTGGGTACTAGCGGTTTT.

The chain uses TRBV20-1 and TRBJ2-1; 11 positions match TRBD2. The V segment lost 5 bases and the J segment 8 bases; nucleotides outside the gene matches: 5. Germline CDR1 and CDR2: DFQATT and SNEGSKA (reference sequence). The CDR3 is made up of 13 amino acids. The CDR3 reads CSAATSGAHEQFF. The DNA of the CDR3 is TGCAGTGCTGCGACTAGCGGGGCCCATGAGCAGTTCTTC.

The CDR3, as DNA: TGTGCCGTCCAGGGCGAGCGACAGCAGTTCTTC. Translated, it gives CAVQGERQQFF. The J gene is TRBJ2-1, the V gene TRBV7-9; a weak D match, TRBD1 (5 bases). This CDR3 is built from 11 residues. CDR1 and CDR2 from the germline V gene are SEHNR and FQNEAQ (reference sequence). V was pared by 11 bases and J by 11 bases, with 16 bases between.

For this clonotype: At one end, the junction sequence differs from germline, possibly due to a read error. This chain joins TRBV28 and TRBJ2-3; a possible D gene is TRBD2 (5 bases). In germline, CDR1 is MDHEN, CDR2 SYDVKM. The CDR3 is made up of 16 amino acids. The DNA for the CDR3 is TGCGCCAGCAGTTCCCCGAGGGAGTTGTCGACAGATACGCAGTATTTT. It encodes CASSSPRELSTDTQYF.

With respect to this clonotype: One base away lies a much larger clone, so this may be a sequencing read error. This rearrangement joins TRBV28 to TRBJ1-2; TRBD1 might be the D (6 bases). This CDR3 spans 16 amino acids. V gave up 5 bases and J gave up 6 bases, with 22 bases separating them. Looked up from germline, CDR1 is MDHEN and CDR2 is SYDVKM. CDR3 sequence: CASSPPVAGADHGYTF. The CDR3 region has the DNA TGTGCCAGCAGTCCTCCGGTGGCAGGGGCTGATCATGGCTACACCTTC.

With regard to this clonotype: The DNA is omitted, as the CDR3 cannot be located on it reliably, and the CDR3 follows TCRdb's listing. This chain joins TRBV7-3 and TRBJ2-3; no check of the table's D call, TRBD2, against the DNA was made. A total of 22 residues make up the CDR3, ends included. CDR1 SGHTA and CDR2 FQGTGA come from the germline V gene. CDR3 residues: CASSFYICSARGTSRNTDTQYF.

The chain couples TRBV20-1 to TRBJ2-1; 10 bases fit TRBD2. J lost 4 bases, V lost 1 base, and 1 base had no gene match. CDR3 length: 14 amino acids. Germline V lookup: CDR1 DFQATT, CDR2 SNEGSKA (reference sequence). The CDR3 here is CSARASGSYNEQFF. In DNA form, the CDR3 reads TGCAGTGCTAGAGCTAGCGGGAGTTACAATGAGCAGTTCTTC.

This clonotype is medium-sized (0.01 to 0.1%) in the sample. This rearrangement joins TRBV29-1 to TRBJ2-5; 7 bases agree with TRBD1. The length of the CDR3 is 12 residues. From germline, CDR1 is SQVTM and CDR2 ANQGSEA. The V segment lost 7 bases and the J segment 2 bases; nucleotides outside the gene matches: 4. CDR3: CSAGTAQETQYF. The CDR3 DNA reads as TGCAGCGCTGGGACAGCTCAAGAGACCCAGTACTTC.

The rearrangement joins TRBV2 to TRBJ1-2; D uncertain. Per the germline V gene, CDR1 is SNHLY and CDR2 is FYNNEI. Trimming stripped 2 bases from V and 1 base from J, with 11 bases between. The CDR3 runs 15 residues. The CDR3 protein is CASSEQGPGNYGYTF. The CDR3 nucleotides are TGTGCCAGCAGTGAACAAGGTCCGGGTAACTATGGCTACACCTTC. The full variable domain, with the rest looked up from reference TRBV2 and TRBJ1-2, is EPEVTQTPSHQVTQMGQEVILRCVPISNHLYFYWYRQILGQKVEFLVSFYNNEISEKSEIFDDQFSVERPDGSNFTLKIRSTKLEDSAMYFCASSEQGPGNYGYTFGSGTRLTVV.

A few counts support this clonotype. This rearrangement joins TRBV20-1 to TRBJ2-7, with TRBD2 matching over 9 bases. CDR1 and CDR2 (germline): DFQATT, SNEGSKA (reference sequence). The ends lost 3 bases at V and 3 bases at J; junction bases unmatched: 12. The CDR3 spans 16 residues. CDR3 sequence (DNA): TGCAGTGCTAGTCCCCCAGGCGGGAGGGCCCTCTACGAGCAGTACTTC. Its protein is CSASPPGGRALYEQYF.

This clonotype was seen ten or more times. This sequence joins TRBV5-4 and TRBJ2-7; D is unclear. The CDR3 consists of 14 residues. V was cut by 3 bases and J by 4 bases, with 14 bases left in between. The V gene's germline CDR1 is SGHNT and CDR2 YYREEE (reference sequence). The CDR3 DNA follows: TGTGCCAGCAGCTCGCCAGGAGTAGAGTACGAGCAGTACTTC. The encoded protein is CASSSPGVEYEQYF. Looking up the rest from reference TRBV5-4 and TRBJ2-7 gives the full variable domain: ETGVTQSPTHLIKTRGQQVTLRCSSQSGHNTVSWYQQALGQGPQFIFQYYREEENGRGNFPPRFSGLQFPNYSSELNVNALELDDSALYLCASSSPGVEYEQYFGPGTRLTVT.

This clonotype was seen only a few times. This chain connects TRBV9 to TRBJ2-7; TRBD1 is a possible D gene (5 bases). The CDR3 loop spans 14 amino acids. The germline V gene has CDR1 SGDLS and CDR2 YYNGEE. Trimming pared 7 bases from V and 2 bases from J, leaving 16 bases between. The CDR3 DNA sequence: TGTGCCAGCTCCCCGGACCAGGGCCCCTACGAGCAGTACTTC. It codes for CASSPDQGPYEQYF.

This clonotype is judged medium-sized. The V and J genes are TRBV20-1 and TRBJ2-1; 8 nucleotides agree with TRBD2. The CDR3 is 15 amino acids. Germline V gene data show CDR1 as DFQATT and CDR2 as SNEGSKA (reference sequence). The V segment lost 6 bases and the J segment 7 bases; nucleotides outside the gene matches: 14. CDR3: CSALSISGISNEQFF. The DNA for the CDR3 is TGCAGTGCCTTGTCCATTAGCGGGATAAGTAATGAGCAGTTCTTC.

In its sample, this clonotype was seen many times. J is TRBJ2-6 and V is TRBV5-1; D gene ambiguous. The germline V gene has CDR1 SGHRS and CDR2 YFSETQ. The CDR3 sequence is 16 residues long. V gave up 3 bases and J gave up 1 base, with 11 bases separating them. This CDR3 reads CASSSGGKSGANVLTF. The CDR3 DNA is TGCGCCAGCAGCTCCGGCGGTAAATCTGGGGCCAACGTCCTGACTTTC.

V usage is TRBV2 and J usage is TRBJ2-3, with a possible D match to TRBD1 (6 bases). The CDR3 totals 13 residues. V gave up 7 bases and J gave up 3 bases, with 11 bases separating them. Germline-derived CDR1 and CDR2 are SNHLY and FYNNEI. The CDR3 DNA sequence: TGTGCCAGCACCAGGGGTTTGACAGATACGCAGTATTTT. This sequence encodes CASTRGLTDTQYF.

This clonotype showed up many times. The genes are TRBV24-1 and TRBJ1-2; D is unclear. The CDR3 has 12 amino acids. Germline V lookup: CDR1 KGHDR, CDR2 SFDVKD. Trimming left V 7 bases short and J 4 bases short, with 9 bases between. The CDR3 coding sequence is TGTGCCACCAGCGGAGAAGCCTATGGCTACACCTTC. Translation: CATSGEAYGYTF.

This clonotype was seen at least ten times. This may be a read error: a much more frequent sequence differs by one nucleotide. The chain is built from TRBV7-8 and TRBJ2-1; TRBD2 is a possible D gene (7 bases). Germline V gene sequence: CDR1 SGHVS, CDR2 FQNEAQ. The CDR3 has 14 residues. Deletions cut 4 bases from V and 10 bases from J, with 17 bases between. The chain's CDR3 is CASSSEPPGGEQFF. DNA of the CDR3: TGTGCCAGCAGCTCTGAACCTCCGGGGGGCGAGCAGTTCTTC.

This clonotype was counted many times. CDR3 bases: TGCAGTGCTAGAGATCCAGCGGGAGTGAGCCACAATGAGCAGTTCTTC. This codes for CSARDPAGVSHNEQFF. The V call is TRBV20-1, the J call TRBJ2-1; 8 positions agree with TRBD2. The CDR3 totals 16 residues. Germline V gene lookup returns CDR1 DFQATT and CDR2 SNEGSKA (reference sequence). The V and J ends lost 0 bases and 5 bases, in that order; junction bases with no gene match: 9.

This clonotype is judged medium-sized. CDR3 protein: CASRTGGVRDTQYF. CDR3 bases: TGTGCCAGCAGGACAGGGGGCGTCCGAGATACGCAGTATTTT. The chain recombines TRBV2 with TRBJ2-3, with TRBD1 matching 10 bases. The CDR3 contains 14 residues. V shed 6 bases and J 5 bases; nucleotides not matched to a gene: 5. The germline CDR1 and CDR2 sequences are SNHLY and FYNNEI.

This clonotype came up many times. This chain joins TRBV18 and TRBJ2-7, with 11 nucleotides matching TRBD2. Trimming took 4 bases from V and 0 from J; bases not matched to a gene: 2. This CDR3 is built from 15 residues. CDR1 is KGHSH and CDR2 is LQKENI in the germline V gene. The DNA of the CDR3 is TGTGCCAGCTCACAAACTAGCGGGAGCTCCTACGAGCAGTACTTC. It translates to CASSQTSGSSYEQYF.

This clonotype has at least ten counts. The genes are TRBV30 and TRBJ1-1; 9 bases agree with TRBD1. V lost 1 base to trimming and J lost 2 bases; unmatched junction nucleotides: 5. The CDR3 covers 15 residues. Germline V gene data show CDR1 as GTSNPN and CDR2 as SVGIG (reference sequence). The CDR3 DNA is TGTGCCTGGAGTGGTGACAGGGGGATCAACACTGAAGCTTTCTTT. Amino acids: CAWSGDRGINTEAFF.

This clonotype was seen many times. The CDR3 nucleotides read TGTGCCAGCAGCTACCTGTGGAACACTGAAGCTTTCTTT. Amino acid sequence: CASSYLWNTEAFF. The chain has TRBV7-2 and TRBJ1-1; D is ambiguous. CDR1 is SGHTA and CDR2 is FQGNSA in the germline V gene. This CDR3 is 13 amino acids long. V shed 4 bases and J shed 1 base, with 7 bases lying between them. Using reference TRBV7-2 and TRBJ1-1 for the parts outside the CDR3, the full variable domain is GAGVSQSPSNKVTEKGKDVELRCDPISGHTALYWYRQSLGQGLEFLIYFQGNSAPDKSGLPSDRFSAERTGGSVSTLTIQRTQQEDSAVYLCASSYLWNTEAFFGQGTRLTVV.

The V gene is TRBV5-1, the J gene TRBJ2-2; the D is unclear. Germline CDR1 SGHRS, CDR2 YFSETQ. The CDR3 runs 15 residues. Trimming stripped 0 bases from V and 2 bases from J, with 8 bases between. The CDR3, as DNA: TGCGCCAGCAGCTTGGGTGCGTCCAACACCGGGGAGCTGTTTTTT. Translated, it gives CASSLGASNTGELFF.

This clonotype was counted ten times or more. V usage is TRBV27 and J usage is TRBJ1-5, with D possibly matching TRBD1 (5 bases). This CDR3 region has 15 residues. V was trimmed by 5 bases and J by 5 bases, leaving 16 bases between them. CDR1 is MNHEY and CDR2 is SMNVEV in the germline V gene (reference sequence). DNA for the CDR3: TGTGCCAGCAGTGGTAGCTGGGGGGGGGATCAGCCCCAGCATTTT. Its translation: CASSGSWGGDQPQHF.

This clonotype was recorded many times. The chain combines TRBV25-1 with TRBJ2-1, with D perhaps TRBD2 (6 bases). This CDR3 is built from 14 residues. Germline V gene sequence: CDR1 MGHDK, CDR2 SYGVNS. V lost 1 base, J lost 5 bases, and 9 bases lay in between. The CDR3 DNA sequence: TGTGCCAGCAGTGAATCTTGGAGGGACAATGAGCAGTTCTTC. This translates into CASSESWRDNEQFF. Combining the CDR3 with reference TRBV25-1 and TRBJ2-1 gives the whole variable domain EADIYQTPRYLVIGTGKKITLECSQTMGHDKMYWYQQDPGMELHLIHYSYGVNSTEKGDLSSESTVSRIRTEHFPLTLESARPSHTSQYLCASSESWRDNEQFFGPGTRLTVL.

This chain links TRBV7-9 with TRBJ2-7, with no clear D. The CDR3 length is 13 residues. CDR1 SEHNR and CDR2 FQNEAQ come from the germline V gene (reference sequence). Trimming removed 4 bases from V and 4 bases from J, with 11 bases in between. Written as DNA, the CDR3 is TGTGCCAGCAGCTCAGCTGGCACATACGAGCAGTACTTC. Translation: CASSSAGTYEQYF.

This chain links TRBV6-5 with TRBJ2-3, with TRBD2 identical over 13 bases. V gave up 2 bases and J gave up 8 bases; unmatched junction bases: 1. This CDR3 comprises 14 residues. The germline gives CDR1 MNHEY, CDR2 SVGAGI. The CDR3: CASSYTSGRVTQYF. CDR3 DNA: TGTGCCAGCAGTTACACTAGCGGGAGGGTTACGCAGTATTTT.

This clonotype was counted ten times or more. At one end, the junction sequence differs from germline, possibly due to a read error. The chain links TRBV4-3 to TRBJ1-2; D not resolved. Per the germline V gene, CDR1 is LGHNA and CDR2 is YSLEER. The CDR3 is made up of 15 amino acids. The CDR3 DNA follows: TGCACCAGCAGCCAAGGCCGGACCGCCTCCCATGGCTACACCTTC. Translation: CTSSQGRTASHGYTF.

This clonotype was observed many times. One end of the junction does not line up with germline, which may come from a read error. The V and J genes are TRBV29-1 and TRBJ2-3, with 7 bases that match TRBD1. The CDR3 totals 13 residues. CDR1 is SQVTM, CDR2 ANQGSEA, per germline. The CDR3 is CSVEGTVSDTQYF. The CDR3 bases are TGCAGCGTGGAAGGGACAGTATCAGATACGCAGTATTTT.

As concerns this clonotype: With a much larger clone just one base away, this may be a read error. Given the absence of the conserved phenylalanine or tryptophan at the CDR3 end, a read error is likely. V usage is TRBV4-1 and J usage is TRBJ2-2; 7 bases fit TRBD2. The CDR3 length is 15 residues. After removal of 1 base from V and 7 bases from J, the junction contained 6 bases not matched to a gene. CDR1 and CDR2 (germline): MGHRA, YSYEKL. The CDR3 here is CASSQAEGGRGELFS. DNA for the CDR3: TGCGCCAGCAGCCAAGCAGAGGGAGGGCGCGGGGAGCTGTTTTCT.